Below, 25 T cell receptor beta chains from the same sample are listed, as sequenced in a study of shared clonotypes between healthy human individuals. Profiled with immunoSEQ multiplex PCR; TCRdb holds only in-frame clones, not every one. Of fewer than 850,000 clones detected, about 96% appear once; the ten largest clones hold less than 0.25%. Terminally differentiated effector memory CD45RA+ cells were left out of the naive CD8 fraction, which was CD45RO-negative and positively selected for CCR7. Sequencing used naive CD8+ T cells sorted from blood. Every receptor here comes from a young man in good health.

DNA of the CDR3: TGTGCCAGCAGTTTTTTTGGAGCAGGGTTCTACGAGCAGTACTTC. Translation gives CASSFFGAGFYEQYF. The chain joins TRBV27 to TRBJ2-7, with D possibly TRBD1 on 5 matching bases. The CDR3 extends over 15 amino acids. Germline V CDR1 and CDR2: MNHEY, SMNVEV (reference sequence). Trimming took 3 bases from V and 3 from J, leaving 15 bases between them.

The V call is TRBV9, the J call TRBJ2-1, with TRBD2 identical over 7 bases. Germline-derived CDR1 and CDR2 are SGDLS and YYNGEE. The CDR3 extends over 15 amino acids. Trimming removed 4 bases from V and 0 bases from J; junction bases left unmatched: 4. Here the CDR3 DNA reads TGTGCCAGCAGCCCAAGCGGGACCTCCTACAATGAGCAGTTCTTC. Its protein product is CASSPSGTSYNEQFF.

The chain has TRBV27 and TRBJ2-7; no clear D gene. Germline loops: CDR1 MNHEY, CDR2 SMNVEV (reference sequence). The length of the CDR3 is 13 residues. Trimming left V 4 bases short and J 7 bases short, with 14 bases between. The CDR3 coding sequence is TGTGCCAGCAGTTCGGACGGAACGAGAGAGCAGTACTTC. Protein product: CASSSDGTREQYF.

The chain combines TRBV5-1 with TRBJ2-1; D ambiguous. V shed 0 bases and J shed 3 bases, with 4 bases lying between them. CDR3 length: 13 amino acids. Germline V lookup: CDR1 SGHRS, CDR2 YFSETQ. For the CDR3, the DNA is TGCGCCAGCAGCTTGGAGGACTACAATGAGCAGTTCTTC. Translation gives CASSLEDYNEQFF. The full variable domain, completed using reference TRBV5-1 and TRBJ2-1, is KAGVTQTPRYLIKTRGQQVTLSCSPISGHRSVSWYQQTPGQGLQFLFEYFSETQRNKGNFPGRFSGRQFSNSRSEMNVSTLELGDSALYLCASSLEDYNEQFFGPGTRLTVL.

The rearrangement links TRBV7-7 to TRBJ2-2, with 11 bases fitting TRBD1. This CDR3 is 15 amino acids long. From germline, CDR1 is SSHAT and CDR2 FNYEAQ (reference sequence). V lost 6 bases, J lost 5 bases, and 5 bases stayed unmatched. CDR3 amino acids: CASSPGTGGTGELFF. CDR3 in DNA: TGTGCCAGCAGTCCCGGGACAGGGGGAACCGGGGAGCTGTTTTTT.

This clone came up once. V is TRBV27 and J is TRBJ1-5; no clear D. CDR3 length: 14 residues. Trimming shortened V by 3 bases and J by 3 bases, and 9 bases separated the two germline ends. The germline V gene has CDR1 MNHEY and CDR2 SMNVEV (reference sequence). The CDR3, as DNA: TGTGCCAGCAGTTTCAGAGCCTTCAATCAGCCCCAGCATTTT. This gives the protein CASSFRAFNQPQHF.

The V and J genes are TRBV19 and TRBJ1-1; TRBD1 might be the D (6 bases). The CDR3 loop spans 12 amino acids. The germline V gene encodes CDR1 LNHDA and CDR2 SQIVND (reference sequence). V dropped 6 bases and J dropped 8 bases, with 13 bases sitting between them. This CDR3 is CASSPVTGEAFF. Written as DNA, the CDR3 is TGTGCCAGTAGCCCAGTTACAGGGGAAGCTTTCTTT.

The chain couples TRBV11-2 to TRBJ2-7, with a tentative D call TRBD2 (5 bases). CDR3 length equals 14 residues. V was clipped by 5 bases and J by 7 bases, with 18 bases between them. The V gene's germline CDR1 is SGHAT and CDR2 FQNNGV. Written as DNA, the CDR3 is TGTGCCAGCAGCCACGGACTGGGCTACGTGGAGCAGTACTTC. Its translation: CASSHGLGYVEQYF.

The rearrangement uses TRBV29-1 and TRBJ2-7, with 7 bases matching TRBD1. V gave up 7 bases and J gave up 2 bases; unmatched junction bases: 8. CDR3 size: 13 residues. Germline CDR1 is SQVTM and CDR2 is ANQGSEA. CDR3 nucleotide sequence: TGCAGCGCTCGGACAGGTTATGCCTACGAGCAGTACTTC. This translates into CSARTGYAYEQYF.

The chain employs TRBV2 and TRBJ2-7; 9 bases fit TRBD1. The germline CDR1 and CDR2 sequences are SNHLY and FYNNEI. V was clipped by 5 bases and J by 2 bases; unmatched bases: 10. The CDR3 is 16 residues long. The CDR3 DNA follows: TGTGCCAGCAGTTACCTACAGGGGGCTTCCCCCTACGAGCAGTACTTC. Translated, it gives CASSYLQGASPYEQYF. The variable domain in full, with the rest retrieved from reference TRBV2 and TRBJ2-7, is EPEVTQTPSHQVTQMGQEVILRCVPISNHLYFYWYRQILGQKVEFLVSFYNNEISEKSEIFDDQFSVERPDGSNFTLKIRSTKLEDSAMYFCASSYLQGASPYEQYFGPGTRLTVT.

This CDR3 reads CSAPGGYEQFF. CDR3 in DNA: TGCAGTGCGCCAGGGGGATATGAGCAGTTCTTC. V is TRBV20-1 and J is TRBJ2-1; 7 bases are shared with TRBD1. CDR1 is DFQATT and CDR2 is SNEGSKA in the germline V gene (reference sequence). The CDR3 covers 11 residues. Trimming cost V 6 bases and J 8 bases; bases outside gene matches: 4.

The V gene is TRBV10-1, the J gene TRBJ2-5; TRBD1 agrees at 7 bases. Unmatched junction bases numbered 7, after V lost 3 bases and J lost 6 bases. The length of the CDR3 is 14 residues. The germline V gene has CDR1 WNHNN and CDR2 SYGVQD (reference sequence). The CDR3 reads CASSETGEEQTQYF. CDR3 nucleotide sequence: TGCGCCAGCAGTGAAACAGGGGAAGAACAGACCCAGTACTTC.

The chain recombines TRBV29-1 with TRBJ2-5; 11 bases are a match to TRBD2. Trimming cost V 1 base and J 4 bases; bases outside gene matches: 2. The CDR3 has 14 amino acids. Looked up from germline, CDR1 is SQVTM and CDR2 is ANQGSEA. The chain's CDR3 is CSVEGLAGGETQYF. The CDR3 DNA reads as TGCAGCGTTGAAGGCCTAGCGGGAGGAGAGACCCAGTACTTC.

This chain uses TRBV5-1 with TRBJ2-7, with TRBD1 identical over 8 bases. This CDR3 contains 14 residues. Losses at the gene ends were 4 bases for V and 4 bases for J; bases not matched to a gene: 7. CDR1 is SGHRS and CDR2 is YFSETQ in the germline V gene. The CDR3 sequence: CASSDGTGHYEQYF. CDR3 coding DNA: TGCGCCAGCAGCGACGGGACAGGCCATTACGAGCAGTACTTC.

The chain combines TRBV7-3 with TRBJ2-3, with D tentatively TRBD1 or TRBD2 (6 bases each). CDR1 is SGHTA and CDR2 is FQGTGA in the germline V gene. V was cut by 5 bases and J by 4 bases, with 13 bases left in between. This CDR3 has 14 amino acids. The CDR3 is CASSAEGGADTQYF. CDR3 bases: TGTGCCAGCAGCGCCGAGGGGGGCGCAGATACGCAGTATTTT.

The chain carries TRBV14 and TRBJ1-1; no clear D. V lost 1 base and J lost 8, with 17 bases in between. CDR3 length: 15 residues. The germline V gene has CDR1 SGHDN and CDR2 FVKESK. CDR3: CASSQGLRWEAEAFF. The DNA of the CDR3 is TGTGCCAGCAGCCAAGGACTGAGGTGGGAGGCGGAAGCTTTCTTT.

This rearrangement joins TRBV10-2 to TRBJ2-1, with 11 bases lining up with TRBD2. With 2 bases clipped from V and 7 bases from J, the junction kept 7 bases outside the gene matches. The germline V gene encodes CDR1 WSHSY and CDR2 SAAADI. This CDR3 comprises 16 residues. CDR3 DNA: TGCGCCAGCAGTGAGGTTTTAGCGGGAGGGCAGAATGAGCAGTTCTTC. Translating gives CASSEVLAGGQNEQFF.

CDR3: CSVEDGTGEDTQYF. In nucleotides, the CDR3 is TGCAGCGTTGAAGACGGGACAGGGGAGGATACGCAGTATTTT. The chain has TRBV29-1 and TRBJ2-3; the match to TRBD1 covers 10 bases. The CDR3 contains 14 residues. CDR1 is SQVTM, CDR2 ANQGSEA, per germline. J lost 6 bases, V lost 0 bases, and 3 bases had no gene match.

The genes are TRBV2 and TRBJ2-7; possible D gene TRBD2, 5 bases. The V gene's germline CDR1 is SNHLY and CDR2 FYNNEI. This CDR3 comprises 15 residues. The V end lost 2 bases, the J end lost 2 bases, and 13 bases lay between the germline ends. The CDR3 coding sequence is TGTGCCAGCAGTGAATACGGGGTTAGTACCTACGAGCAGTACTTC. This codes for CASSEYGVSTYEQYF.

With respect to this clone: Compared with germline, one end of the junction differs, possibly owing to a read error. The rearrangement uses TRBV19 and TRBJ2-7; D unclear. The CDR3 consists of 15 residues. CDR1 is LNHDA, CDR2 SQIVND, per germline (reference sequence). CDR3 amino acids: CASSLDSRSSYEQYF. DNA of the CDR3: TGTGCCAGTAGTCTAGACTCGAGGAGCTCCTACGAGCAGTACTTC. The variable domain in full, completed from reference TRBV19 and TRBJ2-7, reads DGGITQSPKYLFRKEGQNVTLSCEQNLNHDAMYWYRQDPGQGLRLIYYSQIVNDFQKGDIAEGYSVSREKKESFPLTVTSAQKNPTAFYLCASSLDSRSSYEQYFGPGTRLTVT.

The J gene is TRBJ1-1, the V gene TRBV7-9; D gene uncertain. With 5 bases removed from V and 4 bases from J, the gap between germline ends came to 8 bases. The germline V gene has CDR1 SEHNR and CDR2 FQNEAQ (reference sequence). The CDR3 spans 12 residues. CDR3 region: CASSEARTEAFF. DNA for the CDR3: TGTGCCAGCAGCGAAGCCCGCACTGAAGCTTTCTTT.

The V and J genes are TRBV4-1 and TRBJ2-7, with D perhaps given as TRBD1 or TRBD2 (5 bases each). V was cut by 4 bases and J by 3 bases, with 13 bases left in between. Germline assignment: CDR1 MGHRA and CDR2 YSYEKL. This CDR3 spans 14 amino acids. The chain's CDR3 is CASSPRDGIYEQYF. CDR3 bases: TGCGCCAGCAGCCCACGGGACGGAATCTACGAGCAGTACTTC.

V gene TRBV6-1 combines with J gene TRBJ2-5; D possibly uses TRBD1 or TRBD2 (6 bases each). Germline V lookup: CDR1 MNHNS, CDR2 SASEGT. The length of the CDR3 is 17 residues. V shed 3 bases and J shed 5 bases, with 22 bases lying between them. The CDR3 nucleotides are TGTGCCAGCAGTGAGCAAGGGGGAGGTTATCTTCGGGAGACCCAGTACTTC. This gives the protein CASSEQGGGYLRETQYF.

This clone was detected once. The V and J genes are TRBV6-6 and TRBJ2-1, with 12 bases that match TRBD2. This CDR3 contains 16 residues. V lost 6 bases, J lost 4 bases, and 7 bases stayed unmatched. Germline CDR1 MNHNY, CDR2 SVGAGI (reference sequence). The CDR3 region is CASSLWTSGMYNEQFF. The CDR3 DNA reads as TGTGCCAGCAGCCTGTGGACTAGCGGGATGTACAATGAGCAGTTCTTC.

The rearrangement links TRBV5-1 to TRBJ2-3; 9 bases are a match to TRBD2. The CDR3 sequence is 16 residues long. Germline CDR1 and CDR2: SGHRS and YFSETQ. V shed 4 bases and J 6 bases; nucleotides not matched to a gene: 12. In DNA, the CDR3 is TGCGCCAGCAGCCCTATGACTAGCGGCCTTATTGATACGCAGTATTTT. Translating gives CASSPMTSGLIDTQYF.